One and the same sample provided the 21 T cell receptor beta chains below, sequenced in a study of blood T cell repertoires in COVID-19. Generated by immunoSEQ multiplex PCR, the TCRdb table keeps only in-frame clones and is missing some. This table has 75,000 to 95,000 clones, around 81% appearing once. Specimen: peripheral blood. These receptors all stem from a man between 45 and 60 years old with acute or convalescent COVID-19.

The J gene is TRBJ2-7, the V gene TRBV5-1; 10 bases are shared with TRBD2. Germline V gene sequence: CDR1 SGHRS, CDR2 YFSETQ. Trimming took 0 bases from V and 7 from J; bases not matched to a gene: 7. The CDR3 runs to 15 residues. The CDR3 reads CASSLGSSGGREQYF. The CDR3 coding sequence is TGCGCCAGCAGCTTGGGTTCTAGCGGGGGTCGTGAGCAGTACTTC.

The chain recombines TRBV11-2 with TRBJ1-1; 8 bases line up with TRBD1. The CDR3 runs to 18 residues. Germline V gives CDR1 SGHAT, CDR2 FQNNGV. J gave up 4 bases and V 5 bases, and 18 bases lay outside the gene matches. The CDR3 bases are TGTGCCAGCAGCCCGCGGACAGGGTCGAGGGGGTTGGGCACTGAAGCTTTCTTT. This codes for CASSPRTGSRGLGTEAFF.

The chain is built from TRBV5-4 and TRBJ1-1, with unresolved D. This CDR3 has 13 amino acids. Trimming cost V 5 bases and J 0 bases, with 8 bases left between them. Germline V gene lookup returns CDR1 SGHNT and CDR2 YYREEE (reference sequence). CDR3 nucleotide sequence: TGTGCCAGCAGTTGGGGAGTGAACACTGAAGCTTTCTTT. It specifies CASSWGVNTEAFF.

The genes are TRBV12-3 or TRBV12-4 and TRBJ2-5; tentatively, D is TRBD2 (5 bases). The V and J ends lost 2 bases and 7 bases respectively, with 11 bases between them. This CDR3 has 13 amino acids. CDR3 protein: CASSLKARGTQYF. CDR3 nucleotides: TGTGCCAGCAGTTTAAAAGCCCGGGGGACCCAGTACTTC.

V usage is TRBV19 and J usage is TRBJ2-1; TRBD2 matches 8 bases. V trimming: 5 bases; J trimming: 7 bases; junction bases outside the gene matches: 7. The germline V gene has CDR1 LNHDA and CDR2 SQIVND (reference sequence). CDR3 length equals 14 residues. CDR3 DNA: TGTGCCAGTAGTCCCCGGGGGACTAGGAATGAGCAGTTCTTC. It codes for CASSPRGTRNEQFF.

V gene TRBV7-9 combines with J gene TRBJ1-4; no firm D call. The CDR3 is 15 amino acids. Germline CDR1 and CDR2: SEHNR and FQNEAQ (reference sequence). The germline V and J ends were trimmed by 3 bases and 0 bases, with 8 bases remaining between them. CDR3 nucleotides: TGTGCCAGCAGCTTCACTATTGCAACTAATGAAAAACTGTTTTTT. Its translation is CASSFTIATNEKLFF.

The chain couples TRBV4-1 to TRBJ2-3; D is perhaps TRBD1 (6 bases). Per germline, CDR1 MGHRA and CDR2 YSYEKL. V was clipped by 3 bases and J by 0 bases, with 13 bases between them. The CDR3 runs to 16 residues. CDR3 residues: CASSQATGSSTDTQYF. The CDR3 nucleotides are TGCGCCAGCAGCCAGGCTACAGGGTCGAGCACAGATACGCAGTATTTT.

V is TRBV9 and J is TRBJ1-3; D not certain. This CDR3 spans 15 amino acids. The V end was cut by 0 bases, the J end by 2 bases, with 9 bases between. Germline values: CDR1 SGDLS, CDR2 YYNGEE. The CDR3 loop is CASSVAEGAGNTIYF. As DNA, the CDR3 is TGTGCCAGCAGCGTAGCCGAGGGAGCTGGAAACACCATATATTTT. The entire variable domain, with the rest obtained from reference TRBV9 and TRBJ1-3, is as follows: DSGVTQTPKHLITATGQRVTLRCSPRSGDLSVYWYQQSLDQGLQFLIQYYNGEERAKGNILERFSAQQFPDLHSELNLSSLELGDSALYFCASSVAEGAGNTIYFGEGSWLTVV.

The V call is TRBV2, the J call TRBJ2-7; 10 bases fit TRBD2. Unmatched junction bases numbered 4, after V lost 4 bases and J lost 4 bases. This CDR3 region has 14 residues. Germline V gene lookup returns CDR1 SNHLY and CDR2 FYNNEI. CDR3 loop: CASSGSSGGYEQYF. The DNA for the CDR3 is TGTGCCAGCAGTGGTTCTAGCGGGGGTTACGAGCAGTACTTC.

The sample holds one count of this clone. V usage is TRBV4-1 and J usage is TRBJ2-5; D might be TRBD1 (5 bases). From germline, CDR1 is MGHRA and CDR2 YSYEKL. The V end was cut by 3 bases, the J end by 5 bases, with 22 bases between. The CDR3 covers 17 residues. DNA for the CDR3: TGCGCCAGCAGCCACCCCCCGGACACGTTTTCTACGGAGACCCAGTACTTC. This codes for CASSHPPDTFSTETQYF.

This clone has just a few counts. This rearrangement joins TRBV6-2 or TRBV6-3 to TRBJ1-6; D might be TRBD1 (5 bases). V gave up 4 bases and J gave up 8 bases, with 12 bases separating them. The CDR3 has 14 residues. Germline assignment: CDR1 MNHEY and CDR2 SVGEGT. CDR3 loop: CASSFLTGDSPLHF. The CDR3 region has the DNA TGTGCCAGCAGTTTTCTGACGGGGGATTCACCCCTCCACTTT.

CDR3 sequence reads: CASSRGQGEPPLHF. The CDR3, as DNA: TGTGCCAGCAGCAGAGGACAGGGGGAGCCACCCCTCCACTTT. J is TRBJ1-6 and V is TRBV7-2; 10 bases agree with TRBD1. Germline V gives CDR1 SGHTA, CDR2 FQGNSA. This CDR3 comprises 14 residues. Trimming cost V 5 bases and J 11 bases; bases outside gene matches: 6. The variable domain in full, with the rest retrieved from reference TRBV7-2 and TRBJ1-6, is GAGVSQSPSNKVTEKGKDVELRCDPISGHTALYWYRQSLGQGLEFLIYFQGNSAPDKSGLPSDRFSAERTGGSVSTLTIQRTQQEDSAVYLCASSRGQGEPPLHFGNGTRLTVT.

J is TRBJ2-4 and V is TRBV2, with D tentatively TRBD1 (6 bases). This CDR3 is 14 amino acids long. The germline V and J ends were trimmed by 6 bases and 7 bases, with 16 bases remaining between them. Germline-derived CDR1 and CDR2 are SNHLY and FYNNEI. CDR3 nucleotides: TGTGCCAGCAGCCAGAACAGGGCCGGGAACATTCAGTACTTC. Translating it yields CASSQNRAGNIQYF.

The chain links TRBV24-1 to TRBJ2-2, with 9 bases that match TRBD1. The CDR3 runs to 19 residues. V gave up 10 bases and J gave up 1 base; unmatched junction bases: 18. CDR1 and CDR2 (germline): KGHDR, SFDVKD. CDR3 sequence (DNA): TGTGCCACTAAGCAGGGATATCGCGGGGGACAGGGGAACACCGGGGAGCTGTTTTTT. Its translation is CATKQGYRGGQGNTGELFF.

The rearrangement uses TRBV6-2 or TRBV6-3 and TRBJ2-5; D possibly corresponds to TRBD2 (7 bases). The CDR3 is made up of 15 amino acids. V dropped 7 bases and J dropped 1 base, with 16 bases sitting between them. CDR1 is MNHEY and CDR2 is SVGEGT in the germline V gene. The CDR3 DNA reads TGTGCCAGCACCCCACAAGGGGGGGGCCAAGAGACCCAGTACTTC. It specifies CASTPQGGGQETQYF.

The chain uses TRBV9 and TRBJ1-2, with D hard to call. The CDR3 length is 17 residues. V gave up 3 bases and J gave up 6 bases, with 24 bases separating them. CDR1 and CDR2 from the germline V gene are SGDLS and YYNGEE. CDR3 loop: CASSAPKRSGVGHGYTF. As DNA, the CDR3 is TGTGCCAGCAGCGCCCCAAAACGAAGCGGAGTCGGCCATGGCTACACCTTC.

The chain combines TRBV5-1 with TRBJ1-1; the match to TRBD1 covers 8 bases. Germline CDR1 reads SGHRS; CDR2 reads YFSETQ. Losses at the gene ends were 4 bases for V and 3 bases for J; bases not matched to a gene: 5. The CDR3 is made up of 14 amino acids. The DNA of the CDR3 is TGCGCCAGCAGCCCGGACAGGGTCGACACTGAAGCTTTCTTT. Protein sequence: CASSPDRVDTEAFF.

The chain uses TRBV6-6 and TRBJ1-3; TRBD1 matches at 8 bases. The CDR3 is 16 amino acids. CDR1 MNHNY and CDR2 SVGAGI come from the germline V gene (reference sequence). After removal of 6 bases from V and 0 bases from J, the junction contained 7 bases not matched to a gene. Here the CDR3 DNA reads TGTGCCAGCAGATCCGGACAGGGACTCTCTGGAAACACCATATATTTT. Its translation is CASRSGQGLSGNTIYF.

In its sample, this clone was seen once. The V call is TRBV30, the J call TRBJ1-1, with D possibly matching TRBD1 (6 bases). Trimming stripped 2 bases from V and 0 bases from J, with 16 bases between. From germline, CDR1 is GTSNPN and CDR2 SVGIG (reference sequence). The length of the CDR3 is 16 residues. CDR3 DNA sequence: TGTGCCTGGAGTAAAGGGACACTCAGGGTGAACACTGAAGCTTTCTTT. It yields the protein CAWSKGTLRVNTEAFF. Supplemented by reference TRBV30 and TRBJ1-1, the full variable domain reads SQTIHQWPATLVQPVGSPLSLECTVEGTSNPNLYWYRQAAGRGLQLLFYSVGIGQISSEVPQNLSASRPQDRQFILSSKKLLLSDSGFYLCAWSKGTLRVNTEAFFGQGTRLTVV.

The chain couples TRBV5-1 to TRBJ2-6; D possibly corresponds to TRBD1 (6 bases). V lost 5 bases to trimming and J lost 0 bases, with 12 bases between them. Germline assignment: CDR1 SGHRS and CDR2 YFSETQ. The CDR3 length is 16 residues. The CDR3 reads CASSSDRTSGANVLTF. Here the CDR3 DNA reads TGCGCCAGCAGTTCGGACAGAACCTCTGGGGCCAACGTCCTGACTTTC.

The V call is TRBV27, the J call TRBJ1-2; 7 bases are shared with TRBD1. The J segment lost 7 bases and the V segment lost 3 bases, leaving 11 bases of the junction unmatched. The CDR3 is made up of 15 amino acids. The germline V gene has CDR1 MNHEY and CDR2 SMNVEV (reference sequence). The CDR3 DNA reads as TGTGCCAGCAGTTTCTCAGGGGGATTGGCGGGTGGCTACACCTTC. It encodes CASSFSGGLAGGYTF.